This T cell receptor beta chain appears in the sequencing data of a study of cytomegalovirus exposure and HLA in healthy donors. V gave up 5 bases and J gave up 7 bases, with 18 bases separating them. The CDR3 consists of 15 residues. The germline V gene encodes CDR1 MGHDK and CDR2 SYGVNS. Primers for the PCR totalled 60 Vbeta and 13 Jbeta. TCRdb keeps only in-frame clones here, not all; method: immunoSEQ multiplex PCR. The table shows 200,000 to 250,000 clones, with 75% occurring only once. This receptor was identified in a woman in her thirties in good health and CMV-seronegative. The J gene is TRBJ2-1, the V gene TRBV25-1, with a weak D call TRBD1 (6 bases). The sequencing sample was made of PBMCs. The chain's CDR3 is CASSRYGTNENEQFF. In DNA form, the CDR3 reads TGTGCCAGCAGTCGATACGGGACAAATGAAAATGAGCAGTTCTTC.